This T cell receptor (beta chain) was sequenced during a study of T cells in women clearing cervical HPV infection. There are 16 residues in the CDR3. Per the germline V gene, CDR1 is LNHDA and CDR2 is SQIVND (reference sequence). As to this clone: The read terminates 3 residues before the CDR3 end, so the remaining end is supplied by the germline J gene.

Clones were read by immunoSEQ multiplex PCR, and TCRdb kept only the in-frame ones, dropping some. This repertoire includes about 26,000 clones. The sample taken for sequencing was blood buffy coat. V usage is TRBV19 and J usage is TRBJ2-2, with a possible D match to TRBD1 (5 bases). This TCR was recovered from a woman aged 18 to 75 with a cervical HPV16 infection that either progressed to CIN3+ or cleared (not recorded which). The DNA read from the CDR3 is TGTGCCAGTAGTATGGCAGGGCTATCTGGGGCCAACGTG. Translating it yields CASSMAGLSGANV. The whole CDR3 reads CASSMAGLSGANVLFF.